Listed here are 13 T cell receptor beta chains from one sample, sequenced in a study of shared clonotypes between healthy human individuals. Naive CD8 cells, CD45RO-negative and positively selected for CCR7, excluded terminally differentiated effector memory CD45RA+ cells. Libraries were prepared by immunoSEQ multiplex PCR; TCRdb keeps only in-frame clonotypes and omits some of them. The sample yields some 2.1 million clones, 93% seen once. Material: naive CD8+ T cells from PBMCs. Source of these receptors: a man younger than 35 in good health. Some clones in this sample may be carry-over from other donors' samples.

Concerning this clone: Other DNA sequences within the sample encode an identical CDR3. This chain joins TRBV4-1 and TRBJ2-7, with D possibly being TRBD2 (6 bases). Germline CDR1 and CDR2: MGHRA and YSYEKL. The CDR3 contains 13 residues. V lost 2 bases and J 4 bases, leaving 9 bases between the germline ends. CDR3 sequence (DNA): TGCGCCAGCAGCCAAAGAGGAGGGTACGAGCAGTACTTC. Translating gives CASSQRGGYEQYF.

With respect to this clone: Other nucleotide sequences in the sample specify the same CDR3. This chain links TRBV18 with TRBJ2-7; D is undetermined. This CDR3 has 13 amino acids. V was pared by 0 bases and J by 0 bases, with 3 bases between. Germline assignment: CDR1 KGHSH and CDR2 LQKENI. The CDR3 sequence: CASSPPDSYEQYF. The CDR3 DNA reads as TGTGCCAGCTCACCACCGGACTCCTACGAGCAGTACTTC.

The CDR3 DNA follows: TGTGCCAGCAGCGCCGGGGTTTACACTGAAGCTTTCTTT. Translating gives CASSAGVYTEAFF. V is TRBV7-9 and J is TRBJ1-1; no clear D gene. CDR1 and CDR2 (germline): SEHNR, FQNEAQ (reference sequence). The CDR3 sequence is 13 residues long. With 5 bases removed from V and 3 bases from J, the gap between germline ends came to 10 bases.

The rearrangement uses TRBV29-1 and TRBJ1-5, with 7 bases matching TRBD1. Germline V gene sequence: CDR1 SQVTM, CDR2 ANQGSEA. Trimming at V came to 7 bases and at J to 6 bases, leaving 9 bases not matched to a gene. This CDR3 comprises 13 residues. The DNA of the CDR3 is TGCAGCGCCCCAAACAGGGGTCCTCAGCCCCAGCATTTT. This sequence encodes CSAPNRGPQPQHF.

The chain couples TRBV5-6 to TRBJ2-1; 8 nucleotides align to TRBD1. CDR1 SGHDT and CDR2 YYEEEE come from the germline V gene. This CDR3 has 13 residues. Trimming took 4 bases from V and 8 from J; bases not matched to a gene: 5. CDR3 coding DNA: TGTGCCAGCAGCCCGGACAGGGCCCATGAGCAGTTCTTC. This encodes CASSPDRAHEQFF. Full variable domain (outside the CDR3, taken from reference TRBV5-6 and TRBJ2-1): DAGVTQSPTHLIKTRGQQVTLRCSPKSGHDTVSWYQQALGQGPQFIFQYYEEEERQRGNFPDRFSGHQFPNYSSELNVNALLLGDSALYLCASSPDRAHEQFFGPGTRLTVL.

This chain connects TRBV5-6 to TRBJ1-4, with TRBD1 as a possible D gene (5 bases). V lost 6 bases and J lost 8, with 17 bases in between. This CDR3 region has 14 residues. CDR1 SGHDT and CDR2 YYEEEE come from the germline V gene. The CDR3 DNA is TGTGCCAGCACCCTCGGGTCAGGGAACGAAAAACTGTTTTTT. Protein product: CASTLGSGNEKLFF. Looking up the rest from reference TRBV5-6 and TRBJ1-4 gives the full variable domain: DAGVTQSPTHLIKTRGQQVTLRCSPKSGHDTVSWYQQALGQGPQFIFQYYEEEERQRGNFPDRFSGHQFPNYSSELNVNALLLGDSALYLCASTLGSGNEKLFFGSGTQLSVL.

The chain recombines TRBV27 with TRBJ2-1; tentative D call: TRBD2 (5 bases). The CDR3 extends over 14 amino acids. V lost 3 bases to trimming and J lost 6 bases, with 12 bases between them. Looked up from germline, CDR1 is MNHEY and CDR2 is SMNVEV (reference sequence). CDR3 in amino acids: CASSFYGDGNEQFF. In DNA, the CDR3 is TGTGCCAGCAGTTTTTACGGGGATGGCAATGAGCAGTTCTTC.

The chain couples TRBV7-9 to TRBJ2-3; 13 bases map to TRBD2. J gave up 1 base and V 4 bases, and 8 bases lay outside the gene matches. Per germline, CDR1 SEHNR and CDR2 FQNEAQ (reference sequence). The CDR3 runs 18 residues. CDR3 DNA sequence: TGTGCCAGCAGCTATAGGACTAGCGGGAGTCGGGGCACAGATACGCAGTATTTT. It codes for CASSYRTSGSRGTDTQYF.

The chain is built from TRBV12-5 and TRBJ1-5, with a possible D match to TRBD1 (5 bases). V was trimmed by 5 bases and J by 3 bases, leaving 14 bases between them. From germline, CDR1 is LGHNT and CDR2 FRNRAP. There are 15 residues in the CDR3. CDR3 DNA sequence: TGTGCTAGTGGTCCGGGACCGGTCCCCAATCAGCCCCAGCATTTT. Its protein is CASGPGPVPNQPQHF.

The chain has TRBV9 and TRBJ2-1; D not certain. The length of the CDR3 is 11 residues. V was cut by 0 bases and J by 15 bases, with 10 bases left in between. The V gene's germline CDR1 is SGDLS and CDR2 YYNGEE. The CDR3 here is CASSVVKPRFF. The CDR3 DNA sequence: TGTGCCAGCAGCGTAGTAAAGCCTCGGTTCTTC.

This sequence joins TRBV9 and TRBJ2-3; D not certain. The germline gives CDR1 SGDLS, CDR2 YYNGEE. The V end was cut by 0 bases, the J end by 7 bases, with 15 bases between. The CDR3 is 15 residues long. The CDR3 coding sequence is TGTGCCAGCAGCGTAGGGTCTAAAGGAACGTATACGCAGTATTTT. This translates into CASSVGSKGTYTQYF.

This chain links TRBV19 with TRBJ1-5; the D gene is possibly TRBD1 (5 bases). Trimming left V 0 bases short and J 7 bases short, with 10 bases between. Germline V gene sequence: CDR1 LNHDA, CDR2 SQIVND (reference sequence). The CDR3 has 14 amino acids. The CDR3 loop reads CASSIEQGRQPQHF. The CDR3 DNA is TGTGCCAGTAGTATAGAGCAGGGAAGGCAGCCCCAGCATTTT.

The chain joins TRBV9 to TRBJ2-7; D is possibly TRBD2 (5 bases). The CDR3 consists of 15 residues. Trimming took off 0 bases at V and 5 bases at J, with 15 bases between the two ends. Germline loops: CDR1 SGDLS, CDR2 YYNGEE. The CDR3 DNA sequence: TGTGCCAGCAGCGTAGGCGGCGGAGGTAGGAACGAGCAGTACTTC. Translation: CASSVGGGGRNEQYF. Filled out from reference TRBV9 and TRBJ2-7, the complete variable domain reads DSGVTQTPKHLITATGQRVTLRCSPRSGDLSVYWYQQSLDQGLQFLIQYYNGEERAKGNILERFSAQQFPDLHSELNLSSLELGDSALYFCASSVGGGGRNEQYFGPGTRLTVT.